One sample yielded the 14 T cell receptor beta chains listed below, sequenced in a study of cytomegalovirus exposure and HLA in healthy donors. Primers included in the PCR were 60 Vbeta and 13 Jbeta primers. The protocol was immunoSEQ multiplex PCR, while the TCRdb copy is restricted to in-frame clones and leaves out a portion. Among over 150,000 clones listed, around 84% were seen once. Sequencing was done on a sample of PBMCs. These receptors originate from a woman aged 35 to 49 in good health and CMV-seropositive.

The chain uses TRBV7-9 and TRBJ1-1; D perhaps matches TRBD1 (5 bases). Germline lookup yields CDR1 SEHNR and CDR2 FQNEAQ (reference sequence). This CDR3 contains 15 residues. V gave up 8 bases and J gave up 1 base, with 17 bases separating them. CDR3 amino acids: CASSPSPGGNTEAFF. As DNA, the CDR3 is TGTGCCAGCTCCCCGTCGCCGGGGGGGAACACTGAAGCTTTCTTT.

The rearrangement uses TRBV5-1 and TRBJ2-7, with 8 bases identical to TRBD1. Germline V CDR1 and CDR2: SGHRS, YFSETQ. The CDR3 has 14 amino acids. J lost 6 bases, V lost 0 bases, and 5 bases had no gene match. The CDR3 DNA reads as TGCGCCAGCAGCTTGGACAGGGGGTATGTCGAGCAGTACTTC. Encoded protein: CASSLDRGYVEQYF.

The chain employs TRBV11-2 and TRBJ2-5; D unresolved. V lost 5 bases, J lost 5 bases, and 9 bases lay in between. The CDR3 spans 12 residues. Per the germline V gene, CDR1 is SGHAT and CDR2 is FQNNGV. The CDR3 is CASSAVRETQYF. In nucleotides, the CDR3 is TGTGCCAGCAGCGCGGTGAGGGAGACCCAGTACTTC.

CDR3 sequence: CASSFRGGGGPQHF. CDR3 coding DNA: TGTGCCAGCAGTTTTAGAGGGGGAGGGGGGCCCCAGCATTTT. J is TRBJ1-5 and V is TRBV28, with a tentative D call TRBD1 (6 bases). The CDR3 is 14 amino acids. Germline CDR1 MDHEN, CDR2 SYDVKM. Deletions cut 3 bases from V and 9 bases from J, with 15 bases between.

The chain is built from TRBV28 and TRBJ2-1; TRBD2 aligns across 13 bases. Germline CDR1 is MDHEN and CDR2 is SYDVKM. This CDR3 spans 15 amino acids. The V gene end was trimmed by 7 bases and the J gene end by 7 bases; junction bases not matched to a gene: 7. The CDR3 loop is CASTRTSGRGNEQFF. In DNA, the CDR3 is TGTGCCAGCACTAGGACTAGCGGGAGAGGTAATGAGCAGTTCTTC.

The chain couples TRBV7-8 to TRBJ2-7; possibly TRBD2 for D (5 bases). The CDR3 runs 15 residues. Trimming took 3 bases from V and 2 from J, leaving 14 bases between them. From germline, CDR1 is SGHVS and CDR2 FQNEAQ. The CDR3 reads CASSLVGLAAYEQYF. CDR3 nucleotides: TGTGCCAGCAGCTTGGTTGGCCTAGCTGCCTACGAGCAGTACTTC.

V usage is TRBV7-9 and J usage is TRBJ2-7, with D possibly TRBD1 on 7 matching bases. The germline CDR1 and CDR2 sequences are SEHNR and FQNEAQ (reference sequence). V shed 5 bases and J shed 5 bases, with 19 bases lying between them. This CDR3 has 15 residues. The CDR3 sequence: CASSPWQGGVNEQYF. CDR3 DNA: TGTGCCAGCAGCCCCTGGCAGGGGGGTGTCAACGAGCAGTACTTC.

The chain recombines TRBV18 with TRBJ1-2; no reliable D call. The CDR3 is made up of 13 amino acids. Deletions cut 0 bases from V and 8 bases from J, with 10 bases between. Germline loops: CDR1 KGHSH, CDR2 LQKENI. The CDR3 is CASSPPVIEGYTF. The CDR3 coding sequence is TGTGCCAGCTCACCACCGGTTATCGAGGGCTACACCTTC.

The V and J genes are TRBV2 and TRBJ2-4; 12 nucleotides align to TRBD2. Germline CDR1 is SNHLY and CDR2 is FYNNEI. With 4 bases clipped from V and 4 bases from J, the junction kept 2 bases outside the gene matches. The CDR3 is 15 residues long. CDR3 region: CASSGTSGMKNIQYF. The DNA for the CDR3 is TGTGCCAGCAGTGGGACTAGCGGGATGAAAAACATTCAGTACTTC.

The gene calls are TRBV30 and TRBJ1-3, with 9 bases that match TRBD1. CDR1 is GTSNPN, CDR2 SVGIG, per germline (reference sequence). J lost 4 bases, V lost 2 bases, and 9 bases had no gene match. This CDR3 has 16 residues. CDR3 sequence: CAWSKRQGQGGNTIYF. CDR3 DNA sequence: TGTGCCTGGAGTAAACGGCAGGGACAGGGAGGAAACACCATATATTTT.

The chain combines TRBV10-1 with TRBJ2-5; 8 nucleotides align to TRBD1. The CDR3 runs 18 residues. Trimming at V came to 0 bases and at J to 1 base, leaving 10 bases not matched to a gene. CDR1 and CDR2 (germline): WNHNN, SYGVQD (reference sequence). CDR3 sequence reads: CASSESGQGSGFQETQYF. In nucleotides, the CDR3 is TGCGCCAGCAGTGAGTCTGGACAGGGTTCTGGCTTCCAAGAGACCCAGTACTTC.

This chain connects TRBV9 to TRBJ2-2; no clear D. There are 17 residues in the CDR3. CDR1 is SGDLS, CDR2 YYNGEE, per germline. Deletions cut 1 base from V and 3 bases from J, with 16 bases between. The CDR3 sequence is CASSVPRGGVDTGELFF. The CDR3 region has the DNA TGTGCCAGCAGCGTACCCCGCGGTGGTGTGGACACCGGGGAGCTGTTTTTT.

The sample holds a few counts of this clone. The chain combines TRBV5-4 with TRBJ2-3; perhaps TRBD2 as D (7 bases). The CDR3 covers 15 residues. The germline gives CDR1 SGHNT, CDR2 YYREEE (reference sequence). V lost 9 bases and J lost 0, with 17 bases in between. Written as DNA, the CDR3 is TGTGCCAACCCCGGGGAGGGGGATAGCACAGATACGCAGTATTTT. This gives the protein CANPGEGDSTDTQYF.

The chain combines TRBV11-2 with TRBJ2-6, with D perhaps matching TRBD1 (6 bases). Germline CDR1 SGHAT, CDR2 FQNNGV. V was clipped by 7 bases and J by 2 bases, with 15 bases between them. The CDR3 is made up of 16 amino acids. CDR3 residues: CASIPKGDAGANVLTF. The DNA of the CDR3 is TGTGCCAGCATCCCCAAGGGGGACGCTGGGGCCAACGTCCTGACTTTC.